The rows below give T cell receptor beta chains drawn from one sample of a study of T-cell memory formation after mild COVID-19. TCRdb itself ran the 5' RACE reads through MiXCR, one entry per CDR3 protein. This sample yields roughly 340,000 distinct CDR3 sequences, of which more than 15% are seen a single time; around 24% belongs to the top ten. Sequencing was carried out using PBMCs or a T cell subset sorted from them (not recorded which). Source of these receptors: a man aged 18 to 30 who had mild COVID-19 (a few samples of this study predate the infection). Cell type and time point are not known. Both conserved end residues are part of each CDR3. The order of the fields is clone size, CDR3 length, D gene, V gene, J gene, CDR3 protein, CDR3 DNA. The D gene is left open where the match is weak. Rows give clone size only sometimes, using once, few, many, or a class for an expanded clone.

size: many
length: 14
D: .
V: TRBV4-3
J: TRBJ2-3
CDR3: CASSQSLATDTQYF
DNA: TGCGCCAGCAGCCAGTCTCTAGCGACAGATACGCAGTATTTT

size: few
length: 15
D: TRBD2
V: TRBV6-6
J: TRBJ2-1
CDR3: CASSYTRTSVDEQFF
DNA: TGTGCCAGCAGTTACACAAGGACTAGCGTCGATGAGCAGTTCTTC

size: .
length: 14
D: .
V: TRBV7-9
J: TRBJ1-5
CDR3: CASSREQSNQPQHF
DNA: TGTGCCAGCAGCCGGGAACAGAGCAATCAGCCCCAGCATTTT

size: .
length: 15
D: TRBD1
V: TRBV12-3/TRBV12-4
J: TRBJ2-1
CDR3: CASRAGTGNYNEQFF
DNA: TGTGCCAGCAGAGCCGGGACAGGTAACTACAATGAGCAGTTCTTC

size: many
length: 14
D: .
V: TRBV11-2
J: TRBJ2-1
CDR3: CASSFIGGQGEQFF
DNA: TGTGCCAGCAGCTTTATCGGGGGGCAGGGTGAGCAGTTCTTC

size: few
length: 17
D: TRBD1
V: TRBV7-9
J: TRBJ1-4
CDR3: CASSLPENTGAEEKLFF
DNA: TGTGCCAGCAGCTTACCCGAAAATACAGGGGCGGAGGAAAAACTGTTTTTT

size: .
length: 16
D: TRBD2
V: TRBV5-1
J: TRBJ2-3
CDR3: CASGLAGGGVTDTQYF
DNA: TGCGCCAGCGGACTAGCGGGAGGAGGGGTCACAGATACGCAGTATTTT

size: many
length: 15
D: .
V: TRBV5-1
J: TRBJ2-3
CDR3: CASSPGQTSTDTQYF
DNA: TGCGCCAGCAGCCCAGGACAGACTAGCACAGATACGCAGTATTTT

size: .
length: 15
D: .
V: TRBV10-3
J: TRBJ2-3
CDR3: CAISIQGSSTDTQYF
DNA: TGTGCCATCAGCATACAGGGATCTAGCACAGATACGCAGTATTTT

size: once
length: 15
D: .
V: TRBV19
J: TRBJ1-5
CDR3: CASSPSRDSNQPQHF
DNA: TGTGCCAGTAGTCCGTCGCGGGATAGCAATCAGCCCCAGCATTTT

size: .
length: 13
D: .
V: TRBV6-1
J: TRBJ2-5
CDR3: CASSEYPEETQYF
DNA: TGTGCCAGCAGTGAGTACCCGGAGGAGACCCAGTACTTC

size: .
length: 13
D: .
V: TRBV5-4
J: TRBJ2-5
CDR3: CASSLEEKETQYF
DNA: TGTGCCAGCAGCTTGGAGGAGAAGGAGACCCAGTACTTC

size: .
length: 15
D: TRBD1
V: TRBV6-6
J: TRBJ1-4
CDR3: CASSRPDRANEKLFF
DNA: TGTGCCAGCAGCCGCCCGGACAGGGCTAATGAAAAACTGTTTTTT

size: .
length: 12
D: .
V: TRBV18
J: TRBJ1-1
CDR3: CASQQGGTEAFF
DNA: TGTGCCAGCCAGCAAGGGGGCACTGAAGCTTTCTTT

size: .
length: 13
D: .
V: TRBV6-2/TRBV6-3
J: TRBJ1-1
CDR3: CASGGPMNTEAFF
DNA: TGTGCCAGCGGGGGCCCCATGAACACTGAAGCTTTCTTT

size: .
length: 13
D: .
V: TRBV6-5
J: TRBJ2-3
CDR3: CASSYSNRGTQYF
DNA: TGTGCCAGCAGTTACTCGAACCGCGGTACGCAGTATTTT

size: many
length: 17
D: TRBD2
V: TRBV5-1
J: TRBJ2-5
CDR3: CASSLLGGGVGRETQYF
DNA: TGCGCCAGCAGCCTTCTGGGCGGGGGGGTCGGAAGAGAGACCCAGTACTTC

size: few
length: 15
D: .
V: TRBV9
J: TRBJ2-2
CDR3: CASSVEGRGTGELFF
DNA: TGTGCCAGCAGCGTAGAGGGGCGCGGCACCGGGGAGCTGTTTTTT

size: few
length: 13
D: .
V: TRBV20-1
J: TRBJ2-2
CDR3: CSARGVQTGELFF
DNA: TGCAGTGCTAGGGGGGTACAAACCGGGGAGCTGTTTTTT

size: .
length: 12
D: .
V: TRBV10-1
J: TRBJ1-1
CDR3: CASKGEDTEAFF
DNA: TGCGCCAGCAAGGGGGAGGACACTGAAGCTTTCTTT

size: .
length: 16
D: TRBD1
V: TRBV11-1
J: TRBJ1-6
CDR3: CASSPWTGTLGSPLHF
DNA: TGTGCCAGCAGCCCGTGGACAGGCACGCTTGGCTCACCCCTCCACTTT

size: few
length: 15
D: .
V: TRBV12-3/TRBV12-4
J: TRBJ1-1
CDR3: CASTKGGRVNTEAFF
DNA: TGTGCCAGCACCAAAGGGGGGAGGGTGAACACTGAAGCTTTCTTT

size: few
length: 18
D: TRBD1
V: TRBV7-7
J: TRBJ2-2
CDR3: CASSLESQGQPYPGELFF
DNA: TGTGCCAGCAGCTTAGAGTCCCAGGGACAGCCCTACCCCGGGGAGCTGTTTTTT

size: few
length: 14
D: .
V: TRBV7-8
J: TRBJ2-2
CDR3: CASSLVFLGGELFF
DNA: TGTGCCAGCAGCTTAGTTTTTTTGGGCGGGGAGCTGTTTTTT

size: few
length: 9
D: .
V: TRBV7-2
J: TRBJ2-1
CDR3: CASTPEQFF
DNA: TGTGCCAGCACACCAGAGCAGTTCTTC

size: few
length: 13
D: .
V: TRBV5-5
J: TRBJ2-3
CDR3: CASSPTLTDTQYF
DNA: TGTGCCAGCAGCCCGACCCTCACAGATACGCAGTATTTT

size: .
length: 15
D: TRBD2
V: TRBV7-3
J: TRBJ2-3
CDR3: CASSLGTSGADTQYF
DNA: TGTGCCAGCAGCTTGGGGACTAGCGGGGCAGATACGCAGTATTTT

size: .
length: 11
D: .
V: TRBV28
J: TRBJ2-5
CDR3: CASRRGETQYF
DNA: TGTGCCAGCAGGAGGGGGGAGACCCAGTACTTC

size: few
length: 14
D: .
V: TRBV5-6
J: TRBJ2-2
CDR3: CASRVRGNTGELFF
DNA: TGTGCCAGCAGGGTCAGGGGGAACACCGGGGAGCTGTTTTTT

size: .
length: 17
D: TRBD2
V: TRBV7-9
J: TRBJ2-5
CDR3: CASSRGLAGNSEETQYF
DNA: TGTGCCAGCAGCCGGGGACTAGCGGGCAACTCGGAAGAGACCCAGTACTTC

size: .
length: 14
D: .
V: TRBV7-2
J: TRBJ1-5
CDR3: CASSFSYRGQPQHF
DNA: TGTGCCAGCAGCTTTTCGTACCGAGGCCAGCCCCAGCATTTT

size: .
length: 14
D: .
V: TRBV29-1
J: TRBJ2-2
CDR3: CSVDPGQDTGELFF
DNA: TGCAGCGTTGATCCCGGCCAGGACACCGGGGAGCTGTTTTTT

size: .
length: 15
D: TRBD2
V: TRBV11-3
J: TRBJ2-3
CDR3: CASSVRAGVTDTQYF
DNA: TGTGCCAGCAGCGTCCGAGCGGGAGTCACAGATACGCAGTATTTT

size: few
length: 16
D: TRBD1
V: TRBV7-9
J: TRBJ1-4
CDR3: CASSLTLGRGDEKLFF
DNA: TGTGCCAGCAGCTTAACGTTGGGCAGGGGGGATGAAAAACTGTTTTTT

size: few
length: 14
D: .
V: TRBV6-2/TRBV6-3
J: TRBJ2-2
CDR3: CASRGTGDTGELFF
DNA: TGTGCCAGCAGGGGAACGGGCGACACCGGGGAGCTGTTTTTT

size: .
length: 15
D: TRBD2
V: TRBV5-4
J: TRBJ2-3
CDR3: CASSETGGRSDTQYF
DNA: TGTGCCAGCAGCGAAACGGGGGGGCGTTCAGATACGCAGTATTTT

size: .
length: 13
D: .
V: TRBV5-1
J: TRBJ2-5
CDR3: CASSRDTQETQYF
DNA: TGCGCCAGCTCAAGGGACACCCAAGAGACCCAGTACTTC

size: .
length: 18
D: .
V: TRBV11-2
J: TRBJ2-2
CDR3: CASSLDRQAATNTGELFF
DNA: TGTGCCAGCAGCTTGGATCGACAGGCTGCCACGAACACCGGGGAGCTGTTTTTT

size: few
length: 14
D: .
V: TRBV18
J: TRBJ1-6
CDR3: CASSPTDVNSPLHF
DNA: TGTGCCAGCTCACCGACGGACGTTAATTCACCCCTCCACTTT

size: many
length: 17
D: TRBD1
V: TRBV14
J: TRBJ2-1
CDR3: CASSQDFWDRGPNEQFF
DNA: TGTGCCAGCAGCCAAGATTTTTGGGACAGGGGACCGAATGAGCAGTTCTTC